A selection of T cell receptor beta chains follows, all from one sample in a study of shared clonotypes between healthy human individuals. The assay was immunoSEQ multiplex PCR, and TCRdb's table has in-frame clones only and misses some. The sample has fewer than 850,000 clones, just over 95% seen once. Sequencing was carried out using naive CD8+ T cells sorted from blood. Receptors originate from a young man in good health. CDR3s include the opening cysteine and the closing phenylalanine or tryptophan. Each record gives: D gene, J gene, clone size, V gene, CDR3 protein, CDR3 DNA. A D gene is named only where the DNA matches it firmly. Only some rows state a clone size, as once, few, many or a class for expanded clones.

D gene: .
J gene: TRBJ2-7
clone size: .
V gene: TRBV9
CDR3 protein: CASGGSLSGEQYF
CDR3 DNA: TGTGCCAGCGGGGGGTCGCTCTCTGGCGAGCAGTACTTC

D gene: TRBD1
J gene: TRBJ2-7
clone size: .
V gene: TRBV29-1
CDR3 protein: CSVATGAREQYF
CDR3 DNA: TGCAGCGTGGCAACAGGGGCTCGCGAGCAGTACTTC

D gene: .
J gene: TRBJ2-6
clone size: .
V gene: TRBV7-9
CDR3 protein: CASSLKTSGASSGANVLTF
CDR3 DNA: TGTGCCAGCAGCTTAAAAACGTCAGGGGCGAGCTCTGGGGCCAACGTCCTGACTTTC

D gene: TRBD1
J gene: TRBJ2-7
clone size: .
V gene: TRBV7-2
CDR3 protein: CASSLDRGAYEQYF
CDR3 DNA: TGTGCCAGCAGCTTGGACAGGGGGGCCTACGAGCAGTACTTC

D gene: .
J gene: TRBJ2-7
clone size: once
V gene: TRBV10-2
CDR3 protein: CASRNRDGSYEQYF
CDR3 DNA: TGCGCCAGCAGAAACCGGGACGGCTCCTACGAGCAGTACTTC

D gene: .
J gene: TRBJ2-1
clone size: .
V gene: TRBV6-5
CDR3 protein: CASGGNYNEQFF
CDR3 DNA: TGTGCCAGCGGCGGGAATTACAATGAGCAGTTCTTC

D gene: .
J gene: TRBJ2-7
clone size: .
V gene: TRBV6-5
CDR3 protein: CASRGALSYEQYF
CDR3 DNA: TGTGCCAGCAGGGGGGCCCTCTCCTACGAGCAGTACTTC

D gene: .
J gene: TRBJ2-3
clone size: .
V gene: TRBV4-1
CDR3 protein: CASAALAADTQYF
CDR3 DNA: TGCGCCTCAGCGGCCTTAGCGGCAGATACGCAGTATTTT

D gene: TRBD1
J gene: TRBJ2-1
clone size: .
V gene: TRBV2
CDR3 protein: CASTRDSSYNEQFF
CDR3 DNA: TGTGCCAGCACGAGGGACAGCTCCTACAATGAGCAGTTCTTC

D gene: .
J gene: TRBJ2-7
clone size: .
V gene: TRBV7-6
CDR3 protein: CASSLVGDEQYF
CDR3 DNA: TGTGCCAGCAGCCTAGTGGGGGACGAGCAGTACTTC

D gene: .
J gene: TRBJ2-3
clone size: .
V gene: TRBV7-9
CDR3 protein: CASSFASKSTDTQYF
CDR3 DNA: TGTGCCAGCAGCTTCGCTAGCAAGAGCACAGATACGCAGTATTTT

D gene: .
J gene: TRBJ1-5
clone size: .
V gene: TRBV28
CDR3 protein: CASRTDSYSNQPQHF
CDR3 DNA: TGTGCCAGCAGGACGGACAGCTATAGCAATCAGCCCCAGCATTTT

D gene: .
J gene: TRBJ1-3
clone size: .
V gene: TRBV7-9
CDR3 protein: CASSLAWPSSGNTIYF
CDR3 DNA: TGTGCCAGCAGCTTAGCGTGGCCTTCCTCTGGAAACACCATATATTTT

D gene: TRBD2
J gene: TRBJ2-2
clone size: .
V gene: TRBV7-6
CDR3 protein: CASSPGLAGGLWTGELFF
CDR3 DNA: TGTGCCAGCAGCCCAGGACTAGCGGGAGGGCTGTGGACCGGGGAGCTGTTTTTT

D gene: .
J gene: TRBJ2-7
clone size: .
V gene: TRBV10-2
CDR3 protein: CASSEASYEQYF
CDR3 DNA: TGCGCCAGCAGTGAGGCCAGCTACGAGCAGTACTTC

D gene: .
J gene: TRBJ2-7
clone size: .
V gene: TRBV6-1
CDR3 protein: CASSEVIYEQYF
CDR3 DNA: TGTGCCAGCAGTGAGGTTATCTACGAGCAGTACTTC

D gene: .
J gene: TRBJ2-7
clone size: few
V gene: TRBV5-1
CDR3 protein: CASSFGRAYEQYF
CDR3 DNA: TGCGCCAGCAGCTTTGGCCGCGCCTACGAGCAGTACTTC